This T cell receptor beta chain came from a study of human T cells and chemical hapten exposure. Study as a whole: Diphenylcyclopropenone was applied weekly to patients' scalps across the approximately 25-week study.

This sample's time point: pre-sensitization, week 0. Documented treatment: therapeutic diphenylcyclopropenone sensitization with weekly scalp DPC. The drawing of blood occurred before each patch test was applied. In the original processing: Samples had a median of 95,638 TCRs, ranging about 23,224 to 700,000. TCRdb reprocessed the RACE reads with MiXCR, giving one entry per CDR3 protein. Clone size and V and J calls follow TCRdb, not the original study. The repertoire holds over 35,000 distinct CDR3 sequences, with about 10% as singletons. This clonotype has at least ten counts. Its specificity is not known. Study-level points and caveats: Once DPC sensitization occurred, TCRs above 1 in 1000 frequency showed no change.

This CDR3 spans 15 amino acids. V was shortened by 6 bases and J by 3 bases, with 15 bases between the two germline ends. Germline values: CDR1 MNHEY, CDR2 SVGEGT. The receptor comes from a man aged 25-45 years with alopecia areata. Some clones in this sample may be carry-over from other donors' samples. V usage is TRBV6-2 or TRBV6-3 and J usage is TRBJ2-1; TRBD1 might be the D (5 bases). The material sequenced was whole blood, taken in connection with sensitization to the hapten diphenylcyclopropenone (DPC). Written as DNA, the CDR3 is TGTGCCAGCAGAGAGGACAATAGAAACTACAATGAGCAGTTCTTC. Translating it yields CASREDNRNYNEQFF.